The clone carrying this TCR beta chain has a single count. The PCR was carried out with 60 Vbeta primers and 13 Jbeta primers. Repertoires were generated with immunoSEQ multiplex PCR, while TCRdb's copy carries only in-frame clones and drops some. Among approximately 53,000 clones listed, over 70% were seen once. The data were taken from a study of cytomegalovirus exposure and HLA in healthy donors. Study-level information: Among about 400 genotyped donors, approximately 80% fell in the Caucasian-associated ancestry cluster.

This sequence originates from a man under 40 in good health and CMV-seropositive. Source material: PBMCs.

The CDR3 bases are TGTGCCAGCAGCACTCGGGTAGCGGGGAGCACAGATACGCAGTATTTT. Amino acids: CASSTRVAGSTDTQYF. This chain joins TRBV5-4 and TRBJ2-3, with 8 bases matching TRBD2. CDR1 and CDR2 from the germline V gene are SGHNT and YYREEE (reference sequence). With V trimmed by 4 bases and J by 0 bases, 7 bases remained unmatched. The CDR3 length is 16 residues. Variable domain in full (rest from reference TRBV5-4 and TRBJ2-3): ETGVTQSPTHLIKTRGQQVTLRCSSQSGHNTVSWYQQALGQGPQFIFQYYREEENGRGNFPPRFSGLQFPNYSSELNVNALELDDSALYLCASSTRVAGSTDTQYFGPGTRLTVL.